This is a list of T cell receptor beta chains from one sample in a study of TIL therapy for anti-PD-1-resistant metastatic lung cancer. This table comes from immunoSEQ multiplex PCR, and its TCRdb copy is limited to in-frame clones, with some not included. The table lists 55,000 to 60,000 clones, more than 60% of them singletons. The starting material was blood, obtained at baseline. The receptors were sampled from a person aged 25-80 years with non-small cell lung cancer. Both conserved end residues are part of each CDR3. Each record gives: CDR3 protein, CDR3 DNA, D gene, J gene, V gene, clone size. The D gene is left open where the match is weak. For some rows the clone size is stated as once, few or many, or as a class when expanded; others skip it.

CDR3 protein: CSVSSGAYNEQFF
CDR3 DNA: TGCAGCGTCTCTAGCGGGGCCTACAATGAGCAGTTCTTC
D gene: TRBD2
J gene: TRBJ2-1
V gene: TRBV29-1
clone size: few

CDR3 protein: CASSFTAGVTNEQFF
CDR3 DNA: TGTGCCAGCAGCTTCACAGCGGGAGTCACAAATGAGCAGTTCTTC
D gene: TRBD2
J gene: TRBJ2-1
V gene: TRBV7-9
clone size: NA

CDR3 protein: CASSRTSGDYNEQFF
CDR3 DNA: TGTGCCAGCAGCCGGACTAGCGGGGACTACAATGAGCAGTTCTTC
D gene: TRBD2
J gene: TRBJ2-1
V gene: TRBV7-9
clone size: few

CDR3 protein: CASSLTRTDHEAFF
CDR3 DNA: TGTGCCAGCTCACTCACAAGGACAGATCACGAAGCTTTCTTT
D gene: NA
J gene: TRBJ1-1
V gene: TRBV18
clone size: NA

CDR3 protein: CASSLGASGGTDTQYF
CDR3 DNA: TGCGCCAGCAGCTTGGGCGCTAGCGGGGGCACAGATACGCAGTATTTT
D gene: TRBD2
J gene: TRBJ2-3
V gene: TRBV5-1
clone size: many

CDR3 protein: CASSEFRSSMNTEAFF
CDR3 DNA: TGCGCCAGCAGTGAGTTTCGGTCGTCCATGAACACTGAAGCTTTCTTT
D gene: NA
J gene: TRBJ1-1
V gene: TRBV10-1
clone size: NA

CDR3 protein: CASSSNSRGTSPGTQYF
CDR3 DNA: TGTGCCAGCAGCTCCAATTCTCGGGGGACCTCCCCGGGGACCCAGTACTTC
D gene: NA
J gene: TRBJ2-5
V gene: TRBV11-2
clone size: NA

CDR3 protein: CASSLSGQVTEAFF
CDR3 DNA: TGTGCCAGCAGTTTATCGGGACAGGTCACTGAAGCTTTCTTT
D gene: TRBD1
J gene: TRBJ1-1
V gene: TRBV27
clone size: NA

CDR3 protein: CASSGDIAQPRQYF
CDR3 DNA: TGTGCCAGCAGCGGCGACATTGCCCAACCCCGGCAGTACTTC
D gene: NA
J gene: TRBJ2-7
V gene: TRBV9
clone size: NA

CDR3 protein: CASSPQVMGLQREQFF
CDR3 DNA: TGTGCCAGCAGCCCGCAGGTTATGGGTTTACAACGGGAGCAGTTCTTC
D gene: NA
J gene: TRBJ2-1
V gene: TRBV7-2
clone size: NA

CDR3 protein: CASSQEGQGGSYEQYF
CDR3 DNA: TGCGCCAGCAGCCAAGAGGGACAGGGGGGTTCCTACGAGCAGTACTTC
D gene: TRBD1
J gene: TRBJ2-7
V gene: TRBV4-3
clone size: NA

CDR3 protein: CASQGQGGGAFF
CDR3 DNA: TGTGCCAGTCAGGGACAGGGAGGAGGAGCTTTCTTT
D gene: TRBD1
J gene: TRBJ1-1
V gene: TRBV19
clone size: NA

CDR3 protein: CASSLNKGGANEKLFF
CDR3 DNA: TGTGCCAGCAGTTTGAATAAGGGGGGGGCCAATGAAAAACTGTTTTTT
D gene: NA
J gene: TRBJ1-4
V gene: TRBV28
clone size: NA

CDR3 protein: CASAGHYEKLFF
CDR3 DNA: TGTGCCAGCGCAGGGCACTACGAAAAACTGTTTTTT
D gene: NA
J gene: TRBJ1-4
V gene: TRBV6-6
clone size: NA

CDR3 protein: CASSTGSSYEQYF
CDR3 DNA: TGTGCCAGCTCAACAGGTAGCTCCTACGAGCAGTACTTC
D gene: NA
J gene: TRBJ2-7
V gene: TRBV28
clone size: NA

CDR3 protein: CASSQASGGPYEQYF
CDR3 DNA: TGCGCCAGCAGCCAAGCTAGCGGGGGGCCCTACGAGCAGTACTTC
D gene: TRBD2
J gene: TRBJ2-7
V gene: TRBV4-3
clone size: NA

CDR3 protein: CASSIRHSTSYEQYF
CDR3 DNA: TGTGCCAGTAGTATAAGACACTCAACTTCCTACGAGCAGTACTTC
D gene: NA
J gene: TRBJ2-7
V gene: TRBV19
clone size: NA

CDR3 protein: CASSFRSRGTYEQYF
CDR3 DNA: TGCGCCAGCAGCTTTAGGAGCAGGGGAACCTACGAGCAGTACTTC
D gene: NA
J gene: TRBJ2-7
V gene: TRBV5-1
clone size: NA

CDR3 protein: CASSFTGFNQPQHF
CDR3 DNA: TGTGCCAGCAGCTTCACGGGCTTCAATCAGCCCCAGCATTTT
D gene: NA
J gene: TRBJ1-5
V gene: TRBV7-2
clone size: NA

CDR3 protein: CASRANYEQYF
CDR3 DNA: TGTGCCAGCAGGGCAAACTACGAGCAGTACTTC
D gene: NA
J gene: TRBJ2-7
V gene: TRBV2
clone size: NA

CDR3 protein: CASSFRVAGEGEQFF
CDR3 DNA: TGTGCCAGCAGTTTTAGGGTAGCGGGGGAGGGTGAGCAGTTCTTC
D gene: TRBD2
J gene: TRBJ2-1
V gene: TRBV11-2
clone size: NA

CDR3 protein: CASRGAGTEAFF
CDR3 DNA: TGTGCCAGCCGGGGGGCCGGGACTGAAGCTTTCTTT
D gene: NA
J gene: TRBJ1-1
V gene: TRBV28
clone size: NA

CDR3 protein: CATSRGRTGLNTEGVF
CDR3 DNA: TGTGCCACCAGCAGAGGGCGGACAGGCTTGAACACTGAAGGGGTCTTT
D gene: TRBD1
J gene: TRBJ1-1
V gene: TRBV15
clone size: NA

CDR3 protein: CASSYSGAGGGNTIYF
CDR3 DNA: TGTGCCAGCAGTTACTCGGGGGCAGGCGGTGGAAACACCATATATTTT
D gene: NA
J gene: TRBJ1-3
V gene: TRBV6-5
clone size: NA

CDR3 protein: CASSAQGGLNQPQHF
CDR3 DNA: TGTGCCAGCAGCGCCCAAGGGGGCCTCAATCAGCCCCAGCATTTT
D gene: TRBD1
J gene: TRBJ1-5
V gene: TRBV9
clone size: NA

CDR3 protein: CASSEAWAGFNQPQHF
CDR3 DNA: TGTGCCAGCAGTGAAGCGTGGGCAGGGTTCAATCAGCCCCAGCATTTT
D gene: NA
J gene: TRBJ1-5
V gene: TRBV6-1
clone size: NA

CDR3 protein: CASSIRGINQPQHF
CDR3 DNA: TGTGCCAGCAGCATACGGGGTATCAATCAGCCCCAGCATTTT
D gene: NA
J gene: TRBJ1-5
V gene: TRBV5-6
clone size: NA

CDR3 protein: CASRPDGAYNSPLHF
CDR3 DNA: TGTGCCAGTAGACCCGACGGAGCGTATAATTCACCCCTCCACTTT
D gene: NA
J gene: TRBJ1-6
V gene: TRBV19
clone size: NA

CDR3 protein: CSAPGQGRDGYTF
CDR3 DNA: TGCAGCGCACCGGGACAGGGGCGTGATGGCTACACCTTC
D gene: TRBD1
J gene: TRBJ1-2
V gene: TRBV29-1
clone size: NA

CDR3 protein: CASSPLSDQETQYF
CDR3 DNA: TGTGCCAGCTCACCATTGTCAGACCAAGAGACCCAGTACTTC
D gene: NA
J gene: TRBJ2-5
V gene: TRBV18
clone size: NA

CDR3 protein: CASSTRGRENTEAFF
CDR3 DNA: TGTGCCAGCAGCACTCGAGGACGGGAAAACACTGAAGCTTTCTTT
D gene: NA
J gene: TRBJ1-1
V gene: TRBV13
clone size: NA

CDR3 protein: CASSFSRGNYGYTF
CDR3 DNA: TGTGCCAGCAGTTTTTCAAGGGGGAACTATGGCTACACCTTC
D gene: NA
J gene: TRBJ1-2
V gene: TRBV28
clone size: NA

CDR3 protein: CASSLGENTEAFF
CDR3 DNA: TGTGCCAGCTCACTTGGGGAGAACACTGAAGCTTTCTTT
D gene: NA
J gene: TRBJ1-1
V gene: TRBV18
clone size: NA

CDR3 protein: CASRTGTSSGGELFF
CDR3 DNA: TGTGCCAGCAGGACCGGGACTAGCTCGGGCGGGGAGCTGTTTTTT
D gene: TRBD2
J gene: TRBJ2-2
V gene: TRBV2
clone size: NA

CDR3 protein: CASSVGNSQETQYF
CDR3 DNA: TGTGCCAGCAGCGTAGGTAATAGCCAAGAGACCCAGTACTTC
D gene: NA
J gene: TRBJ2-5
V gene: TRBV9
clone size: NA